The present entry profiles one T cell receptor beta chain with its context. The source of the sample is a study of blood T cell repertoires in COVID-19. Which cohort a participant joined came from the clinical history participants gave. The data were produced by immunoSEQ multiplex PCR, yet TCRdb's version contains in-frame clones alone and is incomplete. The table shows about 270,000 clones, with 85% to 95% occurring only once. Trimming took 4 bases from V and 4 from J; bases not matched to a gene: 9. The CDR3 is 16 amino acids. CDR1 is MNHEY and CDR2 is SMNVEV in the germline V gene (reference sequence).

Sequencing used PBMCs or T cells enriched from blood (not recorded which). This sequence was found in a man aged 40-49 years who had been exposed to COVID-19. The chain has TRBV27 and TRBJ2-7; 11 nucleotides line up with TRBD2. The CDR3 is CASSSPTSGMGYEQYF. In nucleotides, the CDR3 is TGTGCCAGCAGTTCGCCGACTAGCGGGATGGGGTACGAGCAGTACTTC.